This TCR beta chain stems from a study of OX40 agonist ivuxolimab in advanced cancers. Study-wide context: Dosing consisted of intravenous ivuxolimab at 0.01 to 10 mg/kg every 2 weeks.

Points on this clone: No antigen is known for it.

The V gene lost 0 bases and the J gene lost 6 bases, with 18 bases spanning the gap. Germline V lookup: CDR1 MGHRA, CDR2 YSYEKL. This CDR3 has 16 residues. Broader study findings: Clonal expansion by week 6 occurred in CD4+ and CD8+ blood T cells (at 0.1 to 3.0 mg/kg). Among the lowest levels of clonal expansion were found in partial responders at 0.1-3.0 mg/kg.

Libraries were prepared by immunoSEQ multiplex PCR; TCRdb keeps only in-frame clonotypes and omits some of them. The table has tens of thousands of clones, 75% to 90% seen once. The sequenced sample was CD4+ or CD8+ T cells sorted from blood, obtained in a trial of the OX40 agonist ivuxolimab. The origin of this receptor is an adult with an advanced solid tumor such as melanoma, head and neck, liver or kidney cancer. The rearrangement uses TRBV4-1 and TRBJ2-7; D remains unclear. The CDR3 region is CASSQESGLKTVEQYF. The DNA of the CDR3 is TGCGCCAGCAGCCAAGAATCCGGCCTGAAGACGGTCGAGCAGTACTTC.